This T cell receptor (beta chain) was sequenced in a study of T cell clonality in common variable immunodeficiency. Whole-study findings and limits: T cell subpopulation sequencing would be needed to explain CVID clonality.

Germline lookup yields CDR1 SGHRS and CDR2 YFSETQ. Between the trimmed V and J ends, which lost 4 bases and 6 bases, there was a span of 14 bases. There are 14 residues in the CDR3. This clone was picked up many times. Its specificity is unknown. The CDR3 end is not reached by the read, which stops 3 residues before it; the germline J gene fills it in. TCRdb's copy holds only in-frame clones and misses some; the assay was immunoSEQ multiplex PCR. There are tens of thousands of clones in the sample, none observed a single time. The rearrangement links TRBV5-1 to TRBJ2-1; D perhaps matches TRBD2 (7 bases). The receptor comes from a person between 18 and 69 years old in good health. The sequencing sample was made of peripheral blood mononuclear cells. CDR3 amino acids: CASSEGGVGNEQFF. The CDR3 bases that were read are TGCGCCAGCAGCGAAGGGGGGGTTGGCAATGAG.